This T cell receptor (beta chain) was profiled in a study of type 1 regulatory T cells. Study-level information: T-allo10 is a Tr1-enriched, alloantigen-specific CD4 T cell product made in vitro.

TCRdb called the reads again in MiXCR, with one record for every CDR3 protein. The sample lists roughly 71,000 distinct CDR3 sequences; about three fifths were seen once. Unmatched junction bases numbered 8, after V lost 4 bases and J lost 3 bases. Germline loops: CDR1 SGHDN, CDR2 FVKESK. This CDR3 has 16 residues. Graft donor-derived T-allo10 cells were described as host-alloantigen-specific, anergic, and alloantigen-specifically suppressive. For this clonotype: Its antigen is undetermined.

The sequence derives from a human donor in good health. The chain combines TRBV14 with TRBJ2-1, with 8 bases lining up with TRBD2. Input material: cultured T cells, either the whole culture or a sorted T cell fraction (not recorded which). The subset is: Tr1-enriched cell product generated in vitro against host alloantigens. CDR3 in DNA: TGTGCCAGCAGCCCCGACACCGGGACTAGCTACAATGAGCAGTTCTTC. It yields the protein CASSPDTGTSYNEQFF.